Reported below is one T cell receptor beta chain. These data belong to a study of blood T cell repertoires in COVID-19. Profiled with immunoSEQ multiplex PCR; TCRdb holds only in-frame clones, not every one. The table shows some 350,000 clones, with more than 85% occurring only once. The J segment lost 3 bases and the V segment lost 4 bases, leaving 9 bases of the junction unmatched. The CDR3 extends over 15 amino acids. Germline-derived CDR1 and CDR2 are SGHTA and FQGNSA. The receptor's source is a woman aged 25-40 years who had recovered from COVID-19. Source material: PBMCs or T cells enriched from blood (not recorded which). The chain recombines TRBV7-2 with TRBJ2-7, with TRBD1 matching 7 bases. The CDR3 loop reads CASSYRQGIGYEQYF. Written as DNA, the CDR3 is TGTGCCAGCAGCTACCGACAGGGAATAGGCTACGAGCAGTACTTC.